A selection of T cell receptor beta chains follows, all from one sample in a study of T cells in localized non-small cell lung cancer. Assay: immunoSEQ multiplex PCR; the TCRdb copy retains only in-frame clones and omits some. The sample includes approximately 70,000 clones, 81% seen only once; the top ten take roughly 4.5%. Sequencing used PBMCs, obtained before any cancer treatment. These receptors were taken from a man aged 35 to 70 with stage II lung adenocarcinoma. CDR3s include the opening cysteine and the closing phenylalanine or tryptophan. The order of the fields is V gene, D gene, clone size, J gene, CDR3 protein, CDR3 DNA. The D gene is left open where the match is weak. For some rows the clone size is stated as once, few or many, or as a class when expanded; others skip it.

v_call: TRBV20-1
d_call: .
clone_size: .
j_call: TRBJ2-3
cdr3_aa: CSAKRGDTQYF
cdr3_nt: TGCAGTGCTAAAAGGGGGGATACGCAGTATTTT

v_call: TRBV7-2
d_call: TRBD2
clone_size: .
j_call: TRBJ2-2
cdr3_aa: CASSSTSGSIGELFF
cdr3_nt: TGTGCCAGCAGCTCCACTAGCGGGAGTATCGGGGAGCTGTTTTTT

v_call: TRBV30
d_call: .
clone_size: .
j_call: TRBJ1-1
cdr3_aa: CAWSGVSTEAFF
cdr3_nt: TGTGCCTGGAGTGGCGTGAGCACTGAAGCTTTCTTT

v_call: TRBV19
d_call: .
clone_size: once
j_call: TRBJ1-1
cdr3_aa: CASSIDRDTFKAFF
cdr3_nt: TGTGCCAGTAGTATAGACCGGGACACCTTCAAAGCTTTCTTT

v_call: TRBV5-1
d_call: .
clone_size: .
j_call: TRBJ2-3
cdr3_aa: CASSTETGLAQYF
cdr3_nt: TGCGCCAGCAGCACTGAGACAGGCCTTGCACAGTATTTT

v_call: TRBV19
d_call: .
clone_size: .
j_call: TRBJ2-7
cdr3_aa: CASRGQGTPLSEQYF
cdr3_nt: TGTGCCAGTAGGGGGCAAGGGACTCCTCTGAGTGAGCAGTACTTC

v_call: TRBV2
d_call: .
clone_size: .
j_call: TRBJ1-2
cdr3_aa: CASSDSGGGYGYTF
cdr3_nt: TGTGCCAGCAGTGATTCGGGGGGCGGCTATGGCTACACCTTC

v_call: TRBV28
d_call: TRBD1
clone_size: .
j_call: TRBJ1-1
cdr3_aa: CASSLRVEQGAKPNTEAFF
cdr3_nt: TGTGCCAGCAGTTTGAGGGTGGAGCAGGGGGCTAAACCGAACACTGAAGCTTTCTTT

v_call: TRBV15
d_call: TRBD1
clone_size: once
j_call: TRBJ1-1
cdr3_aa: CATSTRDRGPEAFF
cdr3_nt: TGTGCCACCAGCACCCGGGACAGGGGGCCTGAAGCTTTCTTT

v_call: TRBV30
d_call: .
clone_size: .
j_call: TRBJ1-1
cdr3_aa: CAWSSSEGFAEAFF
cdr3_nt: TGTGCCTGGAGTTCGAGCGAAGGGTTCGCTGAAGCTTTCTTT

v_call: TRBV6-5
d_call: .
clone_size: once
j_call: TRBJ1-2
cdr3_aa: CASRRTGGLLGGYTF
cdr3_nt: TGTGCCAGCAGAAGGACCGGGGGCCTCTTGGGAGGCTACACCTTC

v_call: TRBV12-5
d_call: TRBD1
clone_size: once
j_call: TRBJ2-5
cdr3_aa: CASGPGQARETQYF
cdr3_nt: TGTGCTAGTGGTCCCGGACAGGCCCGAGAGACCCAGTACTTC

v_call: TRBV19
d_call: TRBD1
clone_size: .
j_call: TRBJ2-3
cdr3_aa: CASSMGTATSTDTQYF
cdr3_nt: TGTGCCAGTAGTATGGGGACAGCCACTAGCACAGATACGCAGTATTTT

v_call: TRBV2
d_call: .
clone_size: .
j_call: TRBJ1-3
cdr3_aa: CASSEVQGSGNTIYF
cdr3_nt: TGTGCCAGCAGTGAAGTCCAGGGCTCCGGAAACACCATATATTTT

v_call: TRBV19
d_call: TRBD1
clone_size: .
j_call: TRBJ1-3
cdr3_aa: CASTRPGGSGNTIYF
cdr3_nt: TGTGCCAGTACCCGTCCAGGGGGCTCTGGAAACACCATATATTTT

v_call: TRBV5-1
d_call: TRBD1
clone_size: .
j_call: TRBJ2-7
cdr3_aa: CASSLDGTGDYEQYF
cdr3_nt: TGCGCCAGCAGCTTGGATGGGACAGGGGACTACGAGCAGTACTTC

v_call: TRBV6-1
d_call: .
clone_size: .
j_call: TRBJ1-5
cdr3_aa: CASSEHGNQPQHF
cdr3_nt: TGTGCCAGCAGTGAGCATGGCAATCAGCCCCAGCATTTT

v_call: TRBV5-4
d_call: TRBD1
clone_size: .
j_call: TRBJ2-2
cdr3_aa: CASSRDRAGTGELFF
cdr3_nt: TGTGCCAGCAGCCGGGACAGGGCAGGTACCGGGGAGCTGTTTTTT

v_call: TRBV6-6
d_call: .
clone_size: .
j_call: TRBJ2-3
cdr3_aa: CATRSWRGRTDTQYF
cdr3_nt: TGTGCCACCCGCAGCTGGAGGGGACGCACAGATACGCAGTATTTT

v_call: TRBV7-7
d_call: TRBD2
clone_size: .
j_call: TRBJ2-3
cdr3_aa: CASSRTSGSTDTQYF
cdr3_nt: TGTGCTAGCAGCCGGACTAGCGGGAGCACAGATACGCAGTATTTT

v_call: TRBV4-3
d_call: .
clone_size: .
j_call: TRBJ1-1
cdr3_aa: CASSQELSGRTEAFF
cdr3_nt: TGCGCCAGCAGCCAAGAGTTGTCAGGACGCACTGAAGCTTTCTTT

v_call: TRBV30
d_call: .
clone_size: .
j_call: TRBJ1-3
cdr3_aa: CAVVQSSGNTIYF
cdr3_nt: TGTGCCGTGGTGCAGAGCTCTGGAAACACCATATATTTT

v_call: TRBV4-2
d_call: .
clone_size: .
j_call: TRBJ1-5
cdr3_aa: CASSQDEVTRHQPQHF
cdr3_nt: TGTGCCAGCAGCCAAGATGAAGTGACAAGGCATCAGCCCCAGCATTTT